The 10 T cell receptor beta chains given below trace back to one sample, sequenced in a study of blood T cell repertoires in COVID-19. Generated by immunoSEQ multiplex PCR, the TCRdb table keeps only in-frame clones and is missing some. The sample lists a few hundred thousand clones; 85% to 90% were seen once. Source material: peripheral blood. All receptors come from a woman aged 50 to 60 with active or convalescent COVID-19.

This clone was seen just once. The rearrangement uses TRBV28 and TRBJ2-1, with D possibly being TRBD1 (6 bases). The CDR3 loop spans 19 amino acids. V lost 5 bases and J 4 bases, leaving 27 bases between the germline ends. Germline V lookup: CDR1 MDHEN, CDR2 SYDVKM. The CDR3 DNA is TGTGCCAGCAGTCCCCGCACCCCAGGGGCCCCAGCTGTGTACAATGAGCAGTTCTTC. Amino acids: CASSPRTPGAPAVYNEQFF.

Only one count was recorded for this clone. V gene TRBV18 combines with J gene TRBJ1-1, with unresolved D. The CDR3 runs to 14 residues. V was cut by 2 bases and J by 5 bases, with 12 bases left in between. CDR1 and CDR2 (germline): KGHSH, LQKENI. The CDR3 sequence: CASSPASGFTEAFF. The CDR3 DNA is TGTGCCAGCTCACCAGCGAGTGGTTTTACTGAAGCTTTCTTT.

This rearrangement joins TRBV7-9 to TRBJ2-5; D is possibly TRBD1 (5 bases). The CDR3 consists of 16 residues. V was cut by 5 bases and J by 2 bases, with 18 bases left in between. CDR1 and CDR2 from the germline V gene are SEHNR and FQNEAQ (reference sequence). CDR3 nucleotide sequence: TGTGCCAGCAGCCCCTCGAGGACGGACATACAAGAGACCCAGTACTTC. Its translation is CASSPSRTDIQETQYF.

The chain is built from TRBV2 and TRBJ2-3; 8 bases are a match to TRBD2. Germline lookup yields CDR1 SNHLY and CDR2 FYNNEI. The CDR3 runs to 14 residues. V shed 4 bases and J 4 bases; nucleotides not matched to a gene: 4. CDR3 amino acids: CASSAGGAADTQYF. CDR3 in DNA: TGTGCCAGCAGTGCCGGGGGGGCCGCAGATACGCAGTATTTT.

Only one count was recorded for this clone. The chain employs TRBV4-1 and TRBJ1-1, with a tentative D call TRBD1 (5 bases). Germline CDR1 and CDR2: MGHRA and YSYEKL. The CDR3 contains 15 residues. The germline V and J ends were trimmed by 0 bases and 6 bases, with 14 bases remaining between them. In DNA form, the CDR3 reads TGCGCCAGCAGCCAAGACGGTCTAGGGGTTGCTGAAGCTTTCTTT. Translating gives CASSQDGLGVAEAFF.

The rearrangement joins TRBV2 to TRBJ2-5; 14 bases agree with TRBD2. CDR1 and CDR2 (germline): SNHLY, FYNNEI. The V gene end was trimmed by 4 bases and the J gene end by 3 bases; junction bases not matched to a gene: 1. This CDR3 region has 15 residues. The CDR3 DNA is TGTGCCAGCAGTGCGGGACTAGCGGGAGAAGAGACCCAGTACTTC. It encodes CASSAGLAGEETQYF.

To note about this clone: Other DNA sequences within the sample encode an identical CDR3. CDR3 nucleotide sequence: TGCGCCAGCAGCTTGGCTGAGGGTGACTATGGCTACACCTTC. Translating it yields CASSLAEGDYGYTF. The chain carries TRBV5-1 and TRBJ1-2, with D unclear. The germline V gene encodes CDR1 SGHRS and CDR2 YFSETQ. With 0 bases removed from V and 3 bases from J, the gap between germline ends came to 9 bases. This CDR3 has 14 residues.

The CDR3 region is CSADRGQYDTEAFF. The CDR3 DNA reads as TGCAGCGCAGACAGGGGGCAATATGACACTGAAGCTTTCTTT. This chain joins TRBV29-1 and TRBJ1-1; 10 bases are shared with TRBD1. The CDR3 loop spans 14 amino acids. The V and J ends lost 7 bases and 3 bases, in that order; junction bases with no gene match: 8. Germline lookup yields CDR1 SQVTM and CDR2 ANQGSEA.

The chain couples TRBV7-2 to TRBJ2-2; D is undetermined. The V gene's germline CDR1 is SGHTA and CDR2 FQGNSA. V lost 0 bases to trimming and J lost 3 bases, with 5 bases between them. CDR3 length equals 14 residues. The CDR3 sequence is CASSLARHTGELFF. CDR3 bases: TGTGCCAGCAGCTTAGCGAGGCACACCGGGGAGCTGTTTTTT.

The chain uses TRBV6-6 and TRBJ2-1; TRBD2 aligns across 8 bases. The CDR3 has 14 residues. V dropped 2 bases and J dropped 9; count of bases not matched to a gene: 6. Looked up from germline, CDR1 is MNHNY and CDR2 is SVGAGI (reference sequence). The CDR3 region has the DNA TGTGCCAGCAGTTACGGGGCGGGAGGATCTGAGCAGTTCTTC. Its protein is CASSYGAGGSEQFF.